Shown below are 31 T cell receptor beta chains from a single sample sequenced in a study of blood T cell repertoires in COVID-19. Sequencing used immunoSEQ multiplex PCR; TCRdb keeps in-frame clones, though not all of them. The table has approximately 210,000 clones, 89% seen once. The sequenced material came from PBMCs or T cells enriched from blood (not recorded which). The source is a woman aged 18 to 35 who had recovered from COVID-19.

There are many counts of this clone. The V gene is TRBV30, the J gene TRBJ1-1, with 11 bases that match TRBD1. Germline CDR1 reads GTSNPN; CDR2 reads SVGIG (reference sequence). V was clipped by 5 bases and J by 4 bases; unmatched bases: 6. The CDR3 totals 14 residues. CDR3 loop: CAWETGTGGTEAFF. As DNA, the CDR3 is TGTGCCTGGGAAACCGGGACAGGGGGCACTGAAGCTTTCTTT.

The chain carries TRBV27 and TRBJ2-7, with 7 bases fitting TRBD2. CDR3 length equals 14 residues. J lost 5 bases, V lost 3 bases, and 7 bases had no gene match. Germline V gene lookup returns CDR1 MNHEY and CDR2 SMNVEV (reference sequence). The CDR3 sequence is CASSLGWGGNEQYF. CDR3 DNA: TGTGCCAGCAGTTTGGGGTGGGGGGGGAACGAGCAGTACTTC.

The V gene is TRBV5-5, the J gene TRBJ1-6, with D unclear. From germline, CDR1 is SGHKS and CDR2 YYEKEE (reference sequence). V was clipped by 1 base and J by 0 bases, with 17 bases between them. There are 19 residues in the CDR3. The CDR3 reads CASSLMEYATFSYNSPLHF. The CDR3 coding sequence is TGTGCCAGCAGCTTGATGGAGTATGCAACATTCTCCTATAATTCACCCCTCCACTTT.

V and J are TRBV12-3 or TRBV12-4 and TRBJ1-1, with D uncertain. The CDR3 runs 13 residues. The V and J ends lost 2 bases and 1 base respectively, with 5 bases between them. In DNA, the CDR3 is TGTGCCAGCAGTTTACCGGGGAACACTGAAGCTTTCTTT. Translating it yields CASSLPGNTEAFF.

This clone was picked up a small number of times. The V and J genes are TRBV2 and TRBJ1-6; 7 bases are shared with TRBD1. With V trimmed by 6 bases and J by 14 bases, 19 bases remained unmatched. CDR1 SNHLY and CDR2 FYNNEI come from the germline V gene. The CDR3 is made up of 16 amino acids. The CDR3 nucleotides are TGTGCCAGCAGCGACCACAGGGGAGCGTTGGTGTCCACCCTCCACTTT. Its translation is CASSDHRGALVSTLHF.

The gene calls are TRBV5-1 and TRBJ1-6; D possibly corresponds to TRBD1 (6 bases). V lost 2 bases to trimming and J lost 7 bases, with 10 bases between them. Germline V gene lookup returns CDR1 SGHRS and CDR2 YFSETQ. The length of the CDR3 is 14 residues. The CDR3 DNA follows: TGCGCCAGCAGCTTAGAAAGGGGGAATTCACCCCTCCACTTT. It yields the protein CASSLERGNSPLHF.

The chain combines TRBV9 with TRBJ1-6, with 7 bases matching TRBD1. The length of the CDR3 is 16 residues. Germline CDR1 reads SGDLS; CDR2 reads YYNGEE. V trimming: 3 bases; J trimming: 5 bases; junction bases outside the gene matches: 8. For the CDR3, the DNA is TGTGCCAGCAGCGCTTCCCGTGACAGGGATAATTCACCCCTCCACTTT. Translating it yields CASSASRDRDNSPLHF. Combining the CDR3 with reference TRBV9 and TRBJ1-6 gives the whole variable domain DSGVTQTPKHLITATGQRVTLRCSPRSGDLSVYWYQQSLDQGLQFLIQYYNGEERAKGNILERFSAQQFPDLHSELNLSSLELGDSALYFCASSASRDRDNSPLHFGNGTRLTVT.

The table lists this clone with a count of one. The CDR3 is CASSSAGDEQFF. The CDR3 DNA sequence: TGTGCCAGCAGCTCAGCGGGGGATGAGCAGTTCTTC. J is TRBJ2-1 and V is TRBV11-3; 8 positions match TRBD2. The CDR3 sequence is 12 residues long. Per the germline V gene, CDR1 is SGHNT and CDR2 is YENEEA. V shed 4 bases and J 8 bases; nucleotides not matched to a gene: 1.

This chain links TRBV5-1 with TRBJ1-2; 9 nucleotides line up with TRBD1. Per the germline V gene, CDR1 is SGHRS and CDR2 is YFSETQ. The junction had 21 bases not matched to a gene; V was cut back by 4 bases and J by 5 bases. The CDR3 contains 19 residues. CDR3: CASSGGKDRGSSGSYGYTF. CDR3 DNA: TGCGCCAGCAGCGGGGGGAAGGACAGGGGAAGTTCAGGCTCATATGGCTACACCTTC.

The chain has TRBV28 and TRBJ2-3, with 7 bases lining up with TRBD2. Looked up from germline, CDR1 is MDHEN and CDR2 is SYDVKM. The length of the CDR3 is 18 residues. Trimming at V came to 6 bases and at J to 4 bases, leaving 19 bases not matched to a gene. The CDR3 region is CASSPAPRLARKSDTQYF. The CDR3 DNA follows: TGTGCCAGCAGCCCAGCCCCCCGACTAGCCCGAAAATCAGATACGCAGTATTTT.

The J gene is TRBJ1-2, the V gene TRBV3-1 (or the pseudogene TRBV3-2), with unresolved D. CDR3 length equals 14 residues. Germline values: CDR1 LGHDT, CDR2 YNNKEL (reference sequence). Trimming left V 4 bases short and J 4 bases short, with 13 bases between. The CDR3 bases are TGTGCCAGCAGCCCACAGTCTTTGCTCTATGGCTACACCTTC. It translates to CASSPQSLLYGYTF.

The rearrangement uses TRBV4-1 and TRBJ1-5; unclear D gene. Trimming shortened V by 0 bases and J by 0 bases, and 15 bases separated the two germline ends. This CDR3 spans 18 amino acids. CDR1 and CDR2 from the germline V gene are MGHRA and YSYEKL. For the CDR3, the DNA is TGCGCCAGCAGCCAAGATTTCCCAGGTGATCATAGCAATCAGCCCCAGCATTTT. This codes for CASSQDFPGDHSNQPQHF.

The chain combines TRBV21-1 with TRBJ1-5. TRBV21-1 is a documented pseudogene. The CDR3 runs 16 residues. The CDR3: CASSKGWRRFEEPQHF. The CDR3 nucleotides are TGTGCCAGCAGCAAAGGTTGGCGGAGATTCGAGGAGCCCCAGCATTTT.

This clone was seen just once. The chain uses TRBV6-4 and TRBJ2-5, with TRBD1 matching 7 bases. Unmatched junction bases numbered 14, after V lost 7 bases and J lost 3 bases. The CDR3 has 16 amino acids. CDR1 is MRHNA, CDR2 SNTAGT, per germline. The CDR3 sequence is CASTATGAATEETQYF. Written as DNA, the CDR3 is TGTGCCAGCACCGCAACAGGGGCCGCTACCGAAGAGACCCAGTACTTC.

J is TRBJ1-5 and V is TRBV4-1, with TRBD1 as a possible D gene (5 bases). V was clipped by 4 bases and J by 7 bases, with 17 bases between them. The CDR3 consists of 15 residues. Per the germline V gene, CDR1 is MGHRA and CDR2 is YSYEKL. CDR3 nucleotides: TGCGCCAGCAGCCTAGTCTGGGGCGGCAGGCAGCCCCAGCATTTT. It specifies CASSLVWGGRQPQHF.

The J gene is TRBJ2-1, the V gene TRBV6-1, with 11 bases identical to TRBD2. CDR1 is MNHNS, CDR2 SASEGT, per germline. This CDR3 has 15 residues. The V gene end was trimmed by 4 bases and the J gene end by 4 bases; junction bases not matched to a gene: 3. DNA for the CDR3: TGTGCCAGCAGTGTAGCGGGGGGGTCATACAATGAGCAGTTCTTC. Translating gives CASSVAGGSYNEQFF.

The CDR3 here is CASSKLQETQYF. CDR3 DNA sequence: TGTGCCAGCAGCAAACTACAAGAGACCCAGTACTTC. The chain joins TRBV12-3 or TRBV12-4 to TRBJ2-5; no reliable D call. This CDR3 is built from 12 residues. The V end lost 6 bases, the J end lost 2 bases, and 7 bases lay between the germline ends.

The chain recombines TRBV29-1 with TRBJ1-5, with unresolved D. CDR3 length: 16 amino acids. The V end was cut by 0 bases, the J end by 1 base, with 13 bases between. Germline assignment: CDR1 SQVTM and CDR2 ANQGSEA. CDR3 residues: CSVEEAVGGSNQPQHF. CDR3 DNA: TGCAGCGTTGAAGAAGCGGTTGGCGGAAGCAATCAGCCCCAGCATTTT.

The V gene is TRBV28, the J gene TRBJ2-1, with D possibly being TRBD2 (6 bases). Germline V gene lookup returns CDR1 MDHEN and CDR2 SYDVKM. The CDR3 length is 14 residues. V lost 7 bases to trimming and J lost 0 bases, with 10 bases between them. The CDR3 is CASTSAFSYNEQFF. The DNA of the CDR3 is TGTGCCAGCACTAGCGCATTCTCCTACAATGAGCAGTTCTTC.

This sequence joins TRBV7-2 and TRBJ2-7; maybe TRBD1 (6 bases). This CDR3 is built from 14 residues. The germline gives CDR1 SGHTA, CDR2 FQGNSA. V was cut by 4 bases and J by 4 bases, with 14 bases left in between. CDR3 nucleotide sequence: TGTGCCAGCAGCTCGGACAGAGATTTTTACGAGCAGTACTTC. As protein: CASSSDRDFYEQYF.

This chain connects TRBV7-2 to TRBJ1-2; 7 nucleotides agree with TRBD1. The CDR3 contains 14 residues. The germline V gene encodes CDR1 SGHTA and CDR2 FQGNSA. The V gene end was trimmed by 1 base and the J gene end by 5 bases; junction bases not matched to a gene: 4. This chain's CDR3 is CASSLVQGNYGYTF. The CDR3 region has the DNA TGTGCCAGCAGCTTAGTACAGGGGAATTATGGCTACACCTTC. Variable domain in full (rest from reference TRBV7-2 and TRBJ1-2): GAGVSQSPSNKVTEKGKDVELRCDPISGHTALYWYRQSLGQGLEFLIYFQGNSAPDKSGLPSDRFSAERTGGSVSTLTIQRTQQEDSAVYLCASSLVQGNYGYTFGSGTRLTVV.

J is TRBJ1-3 and V is TRBV18; 10 bases are a match to TRBD1. The germline CDR1 and CDR2 sequences are KGHSH and LQKENI. The CDR3 covers 16 residues. With V trimmed by 3 bases and J by 4 bases, 6 bases remained unmatched. CDR3 nucleotide sequence: TGTGCCAGCTCACCTACCGGGACAGGGGTAGGAAACACCATATATTTT. This sequence encodes CASSPTGTGVGNTIYF.

The chain couples TRBV24-1 to TRBJ2-1; 8 bases agree with TRBD2. The germline CDR1 and CDR2 sequences are KGHDR and SFDVKD. The ends lost 5 bases at V and 9 bases at J; junction bases unmatched: 5. The CDR3 sequence is 13 residues long. For the CDR3, the DNA is TGTGCCACCAGTGCCCGCCGGGGGGGTGAGCAGTTCTTC. Its translation is CATSARRGGEQFF.

V gene TRBV5-6 combines with J gene TRBJ1-5; D gene uncertain. V dropped 4 bases and J dropped 0 bases, with 20 bases sitting between them. Per germline, CDR1 SGHDT and CDR2 YYEEEE. The CDR3 loop spans 18 amino acids. The CDR3 sequence: CASSAAAGDSYSNQPQHF. CDR3 DNA sequence: TGTGCCAGCAGCGCGGCCGCCGGGGATTCCTATAGCAATCAGCCCCAGCATTTT.

The chain recombines TRBV4-1 with TRBJ2-6; 7 bases match TRBD1. Germline lookup yields CDR1 MGHRA and CDR2 YSYEKL. Trimming cost V 6 bases and J 1 base; bases outside gene matches: 15. The CDR3 has 19 amino acids. CDR3 in amino acids: CASRTSFGQDGSGANVLTF. The CDR3 region has the DNA TGCGCCAGCAGGACGAGTTTCGGACAGGACGGGTCTGGGGCCAACGTCCTGACTTTC.

The table lists this clone with a count of one. The chain has TRBV6-5 and TRBJ1-3; D remains ambiguous. Germline CDR1 and CDR2: MNHEY and SVGAGI. This CDR3 has 14 residues. Trimming shortened V by 5 bases and J by 1 base, and 9 bases separated the two germline ends. CDR3 amino acids: CASSPRVSGNTIYF. CDR3 sequence (DNA): TGTGCCAGCAGTCCGAGGGTATCTGGAAACACCATATATTTT.

The chain recombines TRBV3-1 (or the pseudogene TRBV3-2) with TRBJ2-3; D might be TRBD2 (5 bases). The germline gives CDR1 LGHDT, CDR2 YNNKEL (reference sequence). This CDR3 is 16 amino acids long. The V end was cut by 2 bases, the J end by 0 bases, with 12 bases between. In nucleotides, the CDR3 is TGTGCCAGCAGCCAAAGGGAAACGGGGAGCACAGATACGCAGTATTTT. Its protein is CASSQRETGSTDTQYF.

The chain carries TRBV2 and TRBJ1-5, with D unclear. The CDR3 is 14 residues long. The germline CDR1 and CDR2 sequences are SNHLY and FYNNEI. Trimming stripped 4 bases from V and 3 bases from J, with 10 bases between. The CDR3 region is CASSVRGFNQPQHF. In DNA form, the CDR3 reads TGTGCCAGCAGTGTAAGAGGGTTCAATCAGCCCCAGCATTTT.

The V gene is TRBV4-1, the J gene TRBJ2-2; TRBD2 aligns across 10 bases. V trimming: 1 base; J trimming: 5 bases; junction bases outside the gene matches: 7. Germline V gene sequence: CDR1 MGHRA, CDR2 YSYEKL. CDR3 length: 17 residues. CDR3 region: CASSQGRAGGLTGELFF. The CDR3 nucleotides read TGCGCCAGCAGCCAAGGGAGAGCGGGGGGGTTAACCGGGGAGCTGTTTTTT.

The V gene is TRBV5-1, the J gene TRBJ2-3; TRBD2 agrees at 8 bases. Germline V gene data show CDR1 as SGHRS and CDR2 as YFSETQ. V trimming: 2 bases; J trimming: 1 base; junction bases outside the gene matches: 3. The CDR3 loop spans 15 amino acids. CDR3 bases: TGCGCCAGCAGCTTATCGCGGGGGGGCACAGATACGCAGTATTTT. This gives the protein CASSLSRGGTDTQYF.

The V call is TRBV18, the J call TRBJ1-5; 7 bases are a match to TRBD1. The ends lost 3 bases at V and 3 bases at J; junction bases unmatched: 5. Germline CDR1 and CDR2: KGHSH and LQKENI. The CDR3 has 15 amino acids. DNA of the CDR3: TGTGCCAGCTCACCTTCGACAGGGATCAATCAGCCCCAGCATTTT. Its translation: CASSPSTGINQPQHF.